The T cell receptor (beta chain) described here comes from a study of regulatory T cells in long-lasting Graves disease. iRepertoire HTBI primers and Arm-PCR of CDR3 regions built TCR beta libraries. MiXCR, applied by TCRdb to the multiplex PCR reads, yields one record per CDR3 protein. The table lists roughly 360,000 distinct CDR3 sequences, around 23% of them singletons, with less than 30% in the top ten. Time point in this sample: persistent/refractory GD, antithyroid drugs over 5 years with positive TRAb. Construction of the TCR library relied on RNA isolated from PBMCs. The germline V and J ends were trimmed by 2 bases and 2 bases, with 13 bases remaining between them. CDR1 and CDR2 (germline): ENHRY, SYGVKD. There are 15 residues in the CDR3.

The source material was peripheral blood mononuclear cells (PBMCs), sampled when the disease was refractory, from a patient treated with antithyroid drugs. This sequence originates from a woman aged 40-49 years with Graves disease. The chain uses TRBV10-3 and TRBJ2-7; tentatively, D is TRBD2 (6 bases). CDR3 residues: CAISEGIGSPYEQYF. Written as DNA, the CDR3 is TGTGCCATCAGTGAGGGAATCGGGAGTCCCTACGAGCAGTACTTC.